This T cell receptor beta chain was recovered during a study of blood T cell repertoires in COVID-19. Overall study context: COVID-19 samples, acute and convalescent, were from the United States, Italy and Spain. The analysed material was cDNA or gDNA that came from T cells, B-cell-depleted T cells, or PBMCs.

With 8 bases removed from V and 3 bases from J, the gap between germline ends came to 8 bases. The CDR3 is 12 residues long. Germline CDR1 reads SGHAT; CDR2 reads FQNNGV. Original data processing: Nucleated cell number was recorded as an estimate derived from reference gene primer amplification. Using immunoSEQ multiplex PCR, the repertoire was profiled, and TCRdb retains in-frame clones only, with some absent. D and trimming come from the DNA, and the V and J calls and clone size come from that table. The data contain 310,000 or so clones, roughly 92% of them singletons. Seattle participants joined during active infection and were tracked over time.

Sequenced: peripheral blood. The chain is built from TRBV11-2 and TRBJ2-1; a possible D gene is TRBD2 (5 bases). This clonotype was obtained from a woman aged 25 to 39 with COVID-19, enrolled during active disease. The CDR3 protein is CASGRSYNEQFF. As DNA, the CDR3 is TGTGCCAGCGGGAGAAGCTACAATGAGCAGTTCTTC.